Below, one TCR beta chain is given with its context. Its target is not known. CD45RO-CCR7+CD27+CD95- cells counted as naive CD8+ T cells. UMI-labeled 5' RACE TRB cDNA libraries were prepared from the cells. TCRdb derives one entry per CDR3 protein from the 5' RACE reads, leaving out DNA. The sample totals about 110,000 distinct CDR3 sequences; its top ten clones hold 0.3% to 0.4%. This sample was included in a study of CXCR3-negative and CXCR3-positive naive CD8 T cells. Study findings and constraints: For CXCR3-positive naive cells, TRB CDR3s were more hydrophobic than those of CXCR3-negative naive cells. Diversity proved comparably high across both naive subsets and much lower in memory CD8+ cells. Naive subsets did not differ in surface CD5, and TRB CDR3 properties served to infer TCR strength.

Source material: naive CXCR3+ CD8+ T cells from blood. Subset specified: CD45RO-CCR7+CD27+CD95- naive CD8+ T cells expressing CXCR3 (TNR3+). The TCR was taken from a human donor in good health. Some clones in this sample may be carry-over from other donors' samples.

The CDR3 reads CAMSDRGYEQYF. The chain employs TRBV7-9 and TRBJ2-7; the TCRdb D gene call, TRBD1, has no DNA to confirm it. The CDR3 is made up of 12 amino acids. CDR1 is SEHNR, CDR2 FQNEAQ, per germline (reference sequence).